This T cell receptor (beta chain) was identified in a study of technical replicates of blood from a handful of donors. Sequencing was performed with immunoSEQ multiplex PCR; in TCRdb, only in-frame clones are kept and a portion is missing. The table lists fewer than 95,000 clones, around 94% of them singletons. Germline CDR1 is MGHRA and CDR2 is YSYEKL. This CDR3 comprises 13 residues. The V end was cut by 0 bases, the J end by 7 bases, with 9 bases between. This clone was detected only once. This receptor was taken from a human donor in good health. The sample consisted of T cells isolated from PBMCs. This rearrangement joins TRBV4-1 to TRBJ1-1; D perhaps matches TRBD1 (5 bases). The CDR3 sequence is CASSQDRVDEAFF. CDR3 DNA sequence: TGCGCCAGCAGCCAAGACAGGGTGGATGAAGCTTTCTTT.